This record looks at one TCR beta chain sequence and its context. Method: immunoSEQ multiplex PCR; TCRdb's copy keeps in-frame clones and lacks some. Here the sample spans approximately 980,000 clones, more than 75% being singletons. These data are taken from a study of shared clonotypes between healthy human individuals. The wider study: Plates per donor: three CD4 naive, three CD4 memory, two CD8 naive, one CD8 memory.

Donors comprised healthy HIV-negative adults lacking recent acute infections or vaccinations. The trim removed 4 bases at V and 4 bases at J, leaving 16 bases unmatched. Germline V gene lookup returns CDR1 MNHNS and CDR2 SASEGT. This CDR3 contains 18 residues. This TCR derives from a young man in good health. V usage is TRBV6-1 and J usage is TRBJ1-5, with 7 positions matching TRBD1. Specimen: memory CD4+ T cells sorted from blood. The subset: CD45RA-negative fraction. CDR3 in amino acids: CASSAPRQGRTPNQPQHF. The CDR3 nucleotides read TGTGCCAGCAGTGCGCCCCGACAGGGAAGAACACCGAATCAGCCCCAGCATTTT.